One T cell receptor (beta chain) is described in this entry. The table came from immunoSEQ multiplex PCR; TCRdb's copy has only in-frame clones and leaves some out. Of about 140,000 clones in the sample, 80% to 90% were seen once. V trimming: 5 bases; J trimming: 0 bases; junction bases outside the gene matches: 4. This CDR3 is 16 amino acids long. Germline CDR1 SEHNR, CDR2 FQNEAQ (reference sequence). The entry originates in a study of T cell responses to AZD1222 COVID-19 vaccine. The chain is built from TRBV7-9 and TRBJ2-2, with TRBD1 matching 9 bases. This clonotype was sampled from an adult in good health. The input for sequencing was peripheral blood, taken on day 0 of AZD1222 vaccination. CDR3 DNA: TGTGCCAGCAGCATTTGGACAGGGGCGAACACCGGGGAGCTGTTTTTT. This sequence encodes CASSIWTGANTGELFF.